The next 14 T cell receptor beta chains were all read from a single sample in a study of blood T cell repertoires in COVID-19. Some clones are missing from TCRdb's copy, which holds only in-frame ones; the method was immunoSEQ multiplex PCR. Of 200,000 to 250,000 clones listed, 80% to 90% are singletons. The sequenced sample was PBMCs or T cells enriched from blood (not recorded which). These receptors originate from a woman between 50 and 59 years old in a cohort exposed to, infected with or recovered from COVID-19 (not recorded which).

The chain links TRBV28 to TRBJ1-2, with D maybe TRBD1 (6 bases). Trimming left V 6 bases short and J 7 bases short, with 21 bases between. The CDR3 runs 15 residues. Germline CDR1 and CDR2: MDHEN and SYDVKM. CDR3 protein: CASSRKGVNYIGYTF. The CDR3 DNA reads TGTGCCAGCAGCCGAAAGGGGGTAAACTATATTGGCTACACCTTC.

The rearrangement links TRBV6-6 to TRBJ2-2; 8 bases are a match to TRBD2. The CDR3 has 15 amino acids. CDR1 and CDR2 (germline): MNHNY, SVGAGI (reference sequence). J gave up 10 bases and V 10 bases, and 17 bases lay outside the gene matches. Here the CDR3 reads CAIREGAGDWLELFF. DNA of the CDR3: TGTGCCATCAGAGAGGGAGCGGGGGATTGGTTGGAGCTGTTTTTT.

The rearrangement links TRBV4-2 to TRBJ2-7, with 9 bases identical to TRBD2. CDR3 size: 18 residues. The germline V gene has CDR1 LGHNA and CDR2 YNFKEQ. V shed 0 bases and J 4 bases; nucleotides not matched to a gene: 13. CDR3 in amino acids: CASSQDLWRGGLDYEQYF. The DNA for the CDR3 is TGTGCCAGCAGCCAAGATCTCTGGCGGGGGGGCCTAGATTACGAGCAGTACTTC.

The CDR3 region is CAISAYSTDTQYF. The CDR3, as DNA: TGTGCCATCAGTGCTTATAGCACAGATACGCAGTATTTT. This chain uses TRBV10-3 with TRBJ2-3; no definite D call. The CDR3 runs 13 residues. V gave up 4 bases and J gave up 0 bases, with 5 bases separating them. Germline V gene sequence: CDR1 ENHRY, CDR2 SYGVKD.

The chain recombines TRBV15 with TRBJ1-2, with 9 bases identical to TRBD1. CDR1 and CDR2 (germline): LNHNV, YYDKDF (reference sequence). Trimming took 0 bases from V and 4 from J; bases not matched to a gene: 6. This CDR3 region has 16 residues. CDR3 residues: CATSRDTTGGLYGYTF. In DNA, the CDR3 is TGTGCCACCAGCAGAGATACGACAGGGGGGCTCTATGGCTACACCTTC.

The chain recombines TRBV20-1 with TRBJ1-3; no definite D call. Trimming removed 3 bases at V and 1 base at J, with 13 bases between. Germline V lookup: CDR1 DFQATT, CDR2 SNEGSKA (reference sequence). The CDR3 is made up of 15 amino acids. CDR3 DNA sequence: TGCAGTGCTAGTTCCGGGTTGCGATCTGGAAACACCATATATTTT. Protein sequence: CSASSGLRSGNTIYF.

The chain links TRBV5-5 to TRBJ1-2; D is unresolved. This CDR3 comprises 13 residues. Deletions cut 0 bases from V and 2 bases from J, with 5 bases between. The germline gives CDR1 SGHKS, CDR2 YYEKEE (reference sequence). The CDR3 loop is CASSLAGNYGYTF. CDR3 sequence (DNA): TGTGCCAGCAGCTTGGCCGGGAACTATGGCTACACCTTC.

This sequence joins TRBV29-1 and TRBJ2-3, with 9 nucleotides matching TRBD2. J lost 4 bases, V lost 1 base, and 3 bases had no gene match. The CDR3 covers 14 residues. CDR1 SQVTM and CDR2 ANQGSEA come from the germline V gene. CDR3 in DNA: TGCAGCGTTGAAGCCCAGCGGGGGGCAGATACGCAGTATTTT. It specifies CSVEAQRGADTQYF.

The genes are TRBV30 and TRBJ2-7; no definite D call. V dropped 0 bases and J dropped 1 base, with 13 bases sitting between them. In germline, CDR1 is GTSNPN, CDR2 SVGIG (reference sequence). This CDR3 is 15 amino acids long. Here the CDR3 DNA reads TGTGCCTGGAGTGTACGTTCATTTCAGTCCTACGAGCAGTACTTC. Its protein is CAWSVRSFQSYEQYF.

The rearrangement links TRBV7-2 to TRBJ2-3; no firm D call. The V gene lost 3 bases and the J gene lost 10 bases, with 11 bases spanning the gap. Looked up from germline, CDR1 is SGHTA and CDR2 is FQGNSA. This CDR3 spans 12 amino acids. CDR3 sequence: CASSFAALSQYF. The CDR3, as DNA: TGTGCCAGCAGCTTCGCGGCGTTGTCGCAGTATTTT. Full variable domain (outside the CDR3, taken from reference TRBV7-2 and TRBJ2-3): GAGVSQSPSNKVTEKGKDVELRCDPISGHTALYWYRQSLGQGLEFLIYFQGNSAPDKSGLPSDRFSAERTGGSVSTLTIQRTQQEDSAVYLCASSFAALSQYFGPGTRLTVL.

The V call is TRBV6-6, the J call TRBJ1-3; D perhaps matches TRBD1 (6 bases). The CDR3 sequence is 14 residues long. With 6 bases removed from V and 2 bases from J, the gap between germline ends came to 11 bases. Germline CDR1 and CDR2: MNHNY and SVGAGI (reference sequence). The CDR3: CASRRQEAGNTIYF. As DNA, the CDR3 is TGTGCCAGCAGGAGACAGGAAGCTGGAAACACCATATATTTT.

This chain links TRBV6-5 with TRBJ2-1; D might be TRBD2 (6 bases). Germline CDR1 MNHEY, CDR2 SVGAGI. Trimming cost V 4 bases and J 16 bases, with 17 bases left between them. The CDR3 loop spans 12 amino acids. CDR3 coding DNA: TGTGCCAGCAGTTCTTCCGGGACTGTCAAATTCTTC. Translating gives CASSSSGTVKFF.

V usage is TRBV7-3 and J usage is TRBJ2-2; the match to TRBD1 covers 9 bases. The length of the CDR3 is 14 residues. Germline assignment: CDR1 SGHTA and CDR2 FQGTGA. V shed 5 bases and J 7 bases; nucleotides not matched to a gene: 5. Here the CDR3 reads CASSARQGVGELFF. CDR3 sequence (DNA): TGTGCCAGCAGCGCCCGACAGGGGGTCGGGGAGCTGTTTTTT. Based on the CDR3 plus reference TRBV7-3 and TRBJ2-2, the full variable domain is GAGVSQTPSNKVTEKGKYVELRCDPISGHTALYWYRQSLGQGPEFLIYFQGTGAADDSGLPNDRFFAVRPEGSVSTLKIQRTERGDSAVYLCASSARQGVGELFFGEGSRLTVL.

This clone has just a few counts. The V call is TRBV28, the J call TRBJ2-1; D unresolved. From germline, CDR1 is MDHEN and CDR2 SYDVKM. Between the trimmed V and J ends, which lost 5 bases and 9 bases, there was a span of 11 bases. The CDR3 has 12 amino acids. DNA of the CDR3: TGTGCCAGCAGTCCTATTTCGGGTGAGCAGTTCTTC. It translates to CASSPISGEQFF. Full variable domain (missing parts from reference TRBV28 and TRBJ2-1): DVKVTQSSRYLVKRTGEKVFLECVQDMDHENMFWYRQDPGLGLRLIYFSYDVKMKEKGDIPEGYSVSREKKERFSLILESASTNQTSMYLCASSPISGEQFFGPGTRLTVL.